The 3 T cell receptor beta chains below were found in one sample sequenced in a study of cytomegalovirus exposure and HLA in healthy donors. Sequencing was performed with immunoSEQ multiplex PCR; in TCRdb, only in-frame clones are kept and a portion is missing. The repertoire holds roughly 200,000 clones, with 86% as singletons. Source material: PBMCs. All receptors derive from a man younger than 45 in good health and CMV-seropositive.

J is TRBJ2-1 and V is TRBV7-3; 7 positions match TRBD2. The CDR3 consists of 16 residues. CDR1 SGHTA and CDR2 FQGTGA come from the germline V gene. With 5 bases clipped from V and 3 bases from J, the junction kept 10 bases outside the gene matches. The CDR3 loop is CASSPPHGGGYNEQFF. The CDR3 DNA reads as TGTGCCAGCAGCCCCCCCCACGGCGGGGGCTACAATGAGCAGTTCTTC.

The genes are TRBV27 and TRBJ2-1; 8 bases line up with TRBD2. J lost 9 bases, V lost 5 bases, and 12 bases had no gene match. The CDR3 spans 15 residues. The germline V gene encodes CDR1 MNHEY and CDR2 SMNVEV (reference sequence). The CDR3 bases are TGTGCCAGCAGTGCCCCCGAGCGGGAGTACGTTGAGCAGTTCTTC. It translates to CASSAPEREYVEQFF.

The rearrangement uses TRBV5-6 and TRBJ2-7; tentatively, D is TRBD1 (8 bases). The V gene's germline CDR1 is SGHDT and CDR2 YYEEEE. V was shortened by 4 bases and J by 5 bases, with 25 bases between the two germline ends. The length of the CDR3 is 17 residues. CDR3 bases: TGTGCCAGCAGCGTGCGGTCACAGGGGGGGGCTCGGGACGAGCAGTACTTC. This sequence encodes CASSVRSQGGARDEQYF.